This passage covers 10 T cell receptor beta chains from one sample sequenced in a study of blood T cell repertoires in COVID-19. Assay: immunoSEQ multiplex PCR; the TCRdb copy retains only in-frame clones and omits some. The sample consists of some 200,000 clones, 85% to 90% of them appearing once. Sequencing used PBMCs or T cells enriched from blood (not recorded which). Receptors were obtained from a woman aged 18-35 years in a cohort exposed to, infected with or recovered from COVID-19 (not recorded which).

This rearrangement joins TRBV9 to TRBJ1-6; the D is unclear. Trimming removed 0 bases from V and 9 bases from J, with 7 bases in between. CDR3 length: 13 residues. CDR1 and CDR2 from the germline V gene are SGDLS and YYNGEE. This CDR3 reads CASSVDTASPLHF. The CDR3 bases are TGTGCCAGCAGCGTAGACACAGCTTCACCCCTCCACTTT.

This clone was seen more than once but under ten times. The chain combines TRBV11-2 with TRBJ2-2; tentatively, D is TRBD2 (6 bases). The V end lost 3 bases, the J end lost 4 bases, and 9 bases lay between the germline ends. Per the germline V gene, CDR1 is SGHAT and CDR2 is FQNNGV. The CDR3 contains 14 residues. The CDR3 nucleotides read TGTGCCAGCAGCTTTTTGGGGGGCACCGGGGAGCTGTTTTTT. Its translation: CASSFLGGTGELFF.

The chain links TRBV27 to TRBJ1-3, with D hard to call. V was clipped by 3 bases and J by 2 bases, with 5 bases between them. Germline loops: CDR1 MNHEY, CDR2 SMNVEV (reference sequence). The CDR3 is 13 residues long. The CDR3 coding sequence is TGTGCCAGCAGTTTTACTGCTGGAAACACCATATATTTT. This gives the protein CASSFTAGNTIYF.

The V gene is TRBV5-1, the J gene TRBJ1-1; D is ambiguous. The V gene's germline CDR1 is SGHRS and CDR2 YFSETQ. V shed 7 bases and J shed 6 bases, with 13 bases lying between them. The CDR3 loop spans 12 amino acids. This CDR3 is CASSSGGAEAFF. The CDR3 nucleotides read TGCGCCAGCTCCTCGGGAGGCGCTGAAGCTTTCTTT.

The gene calls are TRBV15 and TRBJ1-5; D unclear. CDR3 length: 12 residues. Germline V gives CDR1 LNHNV, CDR2 YYDKDF (reference sequence). V was trimmed by 2 bases and J by 4 bases, leaving 3 bases between them. The CDR3 coding sequence is TGTGCCACCAGCAGACCGAATCAGCCCCAGCATTTT. This sequence encodes CATSRPNQPQHF.

In DNA, the CDR3 is TGTGCCAGCAGCTTAGCGTTCCCTTTGAACACTGAAGCTTTCTTT. Encoded protein: CASSLAFPLNTEAFF. V is TRBV7-9 and J is TRBJ1-1; no clear D gene. CDR3 length: 15 amino acids. Germline V gene sequence: CDR1 SEHNR, CDR2 FQNEAQ (reference sequence). V lost 0 bases, J lost 0 bases, and 8 bases lay in between.

CDR3 amino acids: CASSRGTGDNEQFF. The CDR3 nucleotides are TGCGCCAGCAGCCGAGGGACAGGTGACAATGAGCAGTTCTTC. The gene calls are TRBV4-1 and TRBJ2-1; TRBD1 matches at 8 bases. Germline CDR1 and CDR2: MGHRA and YSYEKL. This CDR3 is built from 14 residues. V trimming: 4 bases; J trimming: 5 bases; junction bases outside the gene matches: 4.

This clone was found once. V usage is TRBV5-6 and J usage is TRBJ2-1, with D possibly matching TRBD2 (6 bases). CDR1 is SGHDT and CDR2 is YYEEEE in the germline V gene. Trimming took 1 base from V and 6 from J, leaving 11 bases between them. This CDR3 region has 14 residues. Written as DNA, the CDR3 is TGTGCCAGCAGCTTGCTAGCGTCCCTCAATGAGCAGTTCTTC. Amino acid sequence: CASSLLASLNEQFF.

This rearrangement joins TRBV19 to TRBJ2-7; 9 nucleotides line up with TRBD1. CDR1 LNHDA and CDR2 SQIVND come from the germline V gene (reference sequence). The CDR3 extends over 15 amino acids. The ends lost 5 bases at V and 0 bases at J; junction bases unmatched: 5. CDR3 sequence reads: CASSVRDRDSYEQYF. CDR3 DNA: TGTGCCAGTAGTGTCCGGGACAGGGACTCCTACGAGCAGTACTTC.

This clone showed up just once. The gene calls are TRBV13 and TRBJ2-2, with D perhaps TRBD2 (6 bases). The ends were cut back, 1 base at V and 3 bases at J, with 12 bases in the middle. The length of the CDR3 is 16 residues. CDR1 is PRHDT and CDR2 is FYEKMQ in the germline V gene (reference sequence). The CDR3 reads CASSLVGTLDTGELFF. CDR3 bases: TGTGCCAGCAGCTTAGTTGGGACTCTTGACACCGGGGAGCTGTTTTTT.